This record concerns one T cell receptor beta chain sequence. No antigen is known for it. This sample is drawn from a study of identifying expanded T cells in peripheral blood. Study-wide points: Across healthy donors, higher total template counts meant significantly greater roughly two-week count variance.

Libraries were prepared by immunoSEQ multiplex PCR; TCRdb keeps only in-frame clonotypes and omits some of them. The sample gives about 82,000 clones, around 90% of which show up once; 7.3% is in the top ten. The length of the CDR3 is 14 residues. Germline V CDR1 and CDR2: SGHRS, YFSETQ. With 4 bases removed from V and 5 bases from J, the gap between germline ends came to 12 bases. What was sequenced was blood. The sequence derives from a person between 18 and 70 years old in good health. The chain combines TRBV5-1 with TRBJ1-4; D remains unclear. The CDR3 bases are TGCGCCAGCAGCAAGGACGGTGAAAATGAAAAACTGTTTTTT. Translation: CASSKDGENEKLFF.